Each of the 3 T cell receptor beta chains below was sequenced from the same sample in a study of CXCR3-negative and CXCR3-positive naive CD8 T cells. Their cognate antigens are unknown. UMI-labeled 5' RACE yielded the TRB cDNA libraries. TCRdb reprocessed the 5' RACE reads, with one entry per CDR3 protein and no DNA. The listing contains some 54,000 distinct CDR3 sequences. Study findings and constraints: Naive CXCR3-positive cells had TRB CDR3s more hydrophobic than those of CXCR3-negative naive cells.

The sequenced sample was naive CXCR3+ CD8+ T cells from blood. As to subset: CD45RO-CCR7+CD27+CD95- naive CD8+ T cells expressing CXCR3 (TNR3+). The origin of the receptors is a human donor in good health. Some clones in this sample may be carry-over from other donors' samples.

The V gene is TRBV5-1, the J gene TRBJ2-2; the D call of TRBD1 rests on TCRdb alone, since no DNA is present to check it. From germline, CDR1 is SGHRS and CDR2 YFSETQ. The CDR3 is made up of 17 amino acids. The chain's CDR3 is CASSLAGTPTNTGELFF.

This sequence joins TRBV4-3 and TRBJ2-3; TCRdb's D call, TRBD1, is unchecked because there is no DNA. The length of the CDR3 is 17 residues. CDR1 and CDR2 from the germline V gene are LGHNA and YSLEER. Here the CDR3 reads CASSHSIPGGYTDTQYF.

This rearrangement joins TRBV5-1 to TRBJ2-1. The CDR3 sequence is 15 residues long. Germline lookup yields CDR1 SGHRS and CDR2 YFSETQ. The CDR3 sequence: CASSPGQGPDNEQFF.